Shown below are 20 T cell receptor beta chains from a single sample sequenced in a study of blood T cell repertoires in COVID-19. Assay used: immunoSEQ multiplex PCR; TCRdb lists only in-frame clones, some missing. The table lists 350,000 or so clones, roughly 88% of them singletons. Input material: peripheral blood. These receptors were collected from a woman in her twenties or thirties with COVID-19, enrolled during active disease.

The CDR3 sequence: CSASIIEDTQYF. The DNA for the CDR3 is TGCAGTGCGAGTATTATAGAGGATACGCAGTATTTT. The V gene is TRBV20-1, the J gene TRBJ2-3; no clear D. Germline V gene data show CDR1 as DFQATT and CDR2 as SNEGSKA (reference sequence). The CDR3 is 12 amino acids. Trimming pared 6 bases from V and 6 bases from J, leaving 13 bases between.

This rearrangement joins TRBV11-2 to TRBJ2-1; TRBD2 agrees at 9 bases. Germline assignment: CDR1 SGHAT and CDR2 FQNNGV. V lost 4 bases and J lost 10; bases outside the gene matches: 14. CDR3 length: 16 amino acids. The CDR3 DNA sequence: TGTGCCAGCAGCTCTGGACTAGCGACGAGTTCAGGAGAGCAGTTCTTC. Amino acid sequence: CASSSGLATSSGEQFF.

This sequence joins TRBV20-1 and TRBJ1-6; perhaps TRBD1 as D (6 bases). Per germline, CDR1 DFQATT and CDR2 SNEGSKA (reference sequence). The CDR3 sequence is 14 residues long. V was trimmed by 3 bases and J by 10 bases, leaving 16 bases between them. CDR3 nucleotides: TGCAGTGCTAGTCGACAAGGGGGAAAATCACCCCTCCACTTT. This codes for CSASRQGGKSPLHF.

There are a few counts of this clone. V is TRBV12-5 and J is TRBJ1-1, with D perhaps matching TRBD1 (6 bases). Deletions cut 1 base from V and 9 bases from J, with 18 bases between. Per the germline V gene, CDR1 is LGHNT and CDR2 is FRNRAP. The CDR3 runs 15 residues. Here the CDR3 DNA reads TGTGCTAGTGGTTTGGACGGAAAGTACAGGGCCCAAGCTTTCTTT. Translating it yields CASGLDGKYRAQAFF.

This chain uses TRBV12-3 or TRBV12-4 with TRBJ1-1, with D maybe TRBD1 (5 bases). Trimming cost V 5 bases and J 6 bases, with 10 bases left between them. The CDR3 is made up of 12 amino acids. The CDR3 DNA reads TGTGCCAGCAGTGTCGGACAAGCTGAAGCTTTCTTT. Protein: CASSVGQAEAFF.

This chain uses TRBV10-3 with TRBJ1-4; D is uncertain. Germline CDR1 is ENHRY and CDR2 is SYGVKD. V lost 11 bases and J 8 bases, leaving 21 bases between the germline ends. This CDR3 comprises 14 residues. CDR3 loop: CASQKAWASEKLFF. The CDR3 DNA is TGTGCCTCACAAAAAGCCTGGGCATCGGAAAAACTGTTTTTT.

The chain couples TRBV5-5 to TRBJ2-3; D remains ambiguous. Germline lookup yields CDR1 SGHKS and CDR2 YYEKEE (reference sequence). CDR3 length: 15 residues. Trimming shortened V by 0 bases and J by 2 bases, and 10 bases separated the two germline ends. In nucleotides, the CDR3 is TGTGCCAGCAGCTTGGGAGTTCCCTTCACAGATACGCAGTATTTT. This codes for CASSLGVPFTDTQYF. The variable domain in full, completed from reference TRBV5-5 and TRBJ2-3, reads DAGVTQSPTHLIKTRGQQVTLRCSPISGHKSVSWYQQVLGQGPQFIFQYYEKEERGRGNFPDRFSARQFPNYSSELNVNALLLGDSALYLCASSLGVPFTDTQYFGPGTRLTVL.

This CDR3 is CASSTTGFTEAFF. The CDR3 bases are TGTGCCAGCTCAACCACAGGGTTCACTGAAGCTTTCTTT. The chain joins TRBV18 to TRBJ1-1; possible D gene TRBD1, 6 bases. CDR3 length: 13 residues. The ends were cut back, 5 bases at V and 4 bases at J, with 11 bases in the middle. From germline, CDR1 is KGHSH and CDR2 LQKENI.

The chain uses TRBV4-1 and TRBJ1-3, with D unresolved. The CDR3 consists of 15 residues. Per germline, CDR1 MGHRA and CDR2 YSYEKL. Trimming took 1 base from V and 0 from J, leaving 7 bases between them. This chain's CDR3 is CASSQGHNSGNTIYF. The CDR3, as DNA: TGCGCCAGCAGCCAAGGACATAACTCTGGAAACACCATATATTTT.

The chain uses TRBV5-1 and TRBJ2-7; perhaps TRBD1 as D (6 bases). Per germline, CDR1 SGHRS and CDR2 YFSETQ. V lost 4 bases to trimming and J lost 6 bases, with 20 bases between them. This CDR3 is built from 15 residues. The chain's CDR3 is CASSRDGQGTGEQYF. The DNA of the CDR3 is TGCGCCAGCAGCCGGGATGGTCAGGGGACGGGCGAGCAGTACTTC.

This clone has a single count. The gene calls are TRBV7-8 and TRBJ2-3; possibly TRBD2 for D (6 bases). This CDR3 spans 14 amino acids. V was cut by 7 bases and J by 4 bases, with 15 bases left in between. The germline V gene has CDR1 SGHVS and CDR2 FQNEAQ. In nucleotides, the CDR3 is TGTGCCAGCAAGTCTAGCGACTTGGCAGATACGCAGTATTTT. The encoded protein is CASKSSDLADTQYF.

The chain joins TRBV10-3 to TRBJ1-4, with D hard to call. Germline V lookup: CDR1 ENHRY, CDR2 SYGVKD. This CDR3 region has 14 residues. V gave up 10 bases and J gave up 2 bases, with 14 bases separating them. The DNA of the CDR3 is TGTGCCACCTCGGGTTCGGGTACTAATGAAAAACTGTTTTTT. Translation gives CATSGSGTNEKLFF.

V and J are TRBV7-2 and TRBJ1-4; TRBD1 matches 9 bases. Germline CDR1 is SGHTA and CDR2 is FQGNSA. With 5 bases clipped from V and 7 bases from J, the junction kept 5 bases outside the gene matches. This CDR3 comprises 14 residues. CDR3 residues: CASSEQGAVEKLFF. CDR3 DNA sequence: TGTGCCAGCAGCGAACAGGGGGCCGTTGAAAAACTGTTTTTT.

This clone was picked up a small number of times. This chain links TRBV30 with TRBJ2-1; TRBD2 matches 7 bases. CDR3 size: 14 residues. Losses at the gene ends were 5 bases for V and 11 bases for J; bases not matched to a gene: 15. Germline V gene data show CDR1 as GTSNPN and CDR2 as SVGIG (reference sequence). Here the CDR3 DNA reads TGTGCCTGGGATAGGGGTAGCGGGTCGCTTAAGCAGTTCTTC. Protein product: CAWDRGSGSLKQFF.

The chain recombines TRBV6-5 with TRBJ1-1; no firm D call. This CDR3 spans 11 amino acids. V dropped 2 bases and J dropped 7 bases, with 5 bases sitting between them. Germline lookup yields CDR1 MNHEY and CDR2 SVGAGI. CDR3 in amino acids: CASSYGSEAFF. DNA of the CDR3: TGTGCCAGCAGTTACGGGAGTGAAGCTTTCTTT.

The rearrangement uses TRBV19 and TRBJ1-5, with D unclear. Germline V gene lookup returns CDR1 LNHDA and CDR2 SQIVND (reference sequence). CDR3 size: 12 residues. V was pared by 5 bases and J by 4 bases, with 6 bases between. The DNA for the CDR3 is TGTGCCAGTAGTCCCTTAAATCAGCCCCAGCATTTT. This codes for CASSPLNQPQHF.

This clone was counted once. This sequence joins TRBV7-9 and TRBJ1-5, with D possibly TRBD1 on 5 matching bases. Trimming removed 8 bases from V and 2 bases from J, with 16 bases in between. Germline V gives CDR1 SEHNR, CDR2 FQNEAQ (reference sequence). This CDR3 is built from 15 residues. The DNA for the CDR3 is TGTGCCAGCTCCCGGGGGGTTAATGGCAATCAGCCCCAGCATTTT. Translating it yields CASSRGVNGNQPQHF. The full variable domain, in which reference TRBV7-9 and TRBJ1-5 provide the parts outside the CDR3, is DTGVSQNPRHKITKRGQNVTFRCDPISEHNRLYWYRQTLGQGPEFLTYFQNEAQLEKSRLLSDRFSAERPKGSFSTLEIQRTEQGDSAMYLCASSRGVNGNQPQHFGDGTRLSIL.

The chain combines TRBV7-6 with TRBJ1-4; D unclear. Trimming stripped 6 bases from V and 8 bases from J, with 22 bases between. From germline, CDR1 is SGHVS and CDR2 FNYEAQ. CDR3 length: 16 amino acids. The CDR3 sequence is CASSPLGTVGNEKLFF. As DNA, the CDR3 is TGTGCCAGCAGTCCACTGGGTACAGTAGGAAACGAAAAACTGTTTTTT. The entire variable domain, with the rest obtained from reference TRBV7-6 and TRBJ1-4, is as follows: GAGVSQSPRYKVTKRGQDVALRCDPISGHVSLYWYRQALGQGPEFLTYFNYEAQQDKSGLPNDRFSAERPEGSISTLTIQRTEQRDSAMYRCASSPLGTVGNEKLFFGSGTQLSVL.

This clone was seen once. CDR3 sequence: CASSQVRGRPNYGYTF. DNA for the CDR3: TGTGCCAGCAGCCAAGTTAGGGGCCGCCCAAACTATGGCTACACCTTC. This rearrangement joins TRBV14 to TRBJ1-2, with D maybe TRBD1 (5 bases). Germline lookup yields CDR1 SGHDN and CDR2 FVKESK. The CDR3 consists of 16 residues. Trimming pared 1 base from V and 2 bases from J, leaving 14 bases between.

The chain joins TRBV29-1 to TRBJ2-3; 11 positions match TRBD2. In germline, CDR1 is SQVTM, CDR2 ANQGSEA. The CDR3 consists of 14 residues. Losses at the gene ends were 4 bases for V and 4 bases for J; bases not matched to a gene: 4. CDR3 bases: TGCAGCGTTGGTAGCGGGGGGGCCTCAGATACGCAGTATTTT. Amino acid sequence: CSVGSGGASDTQYF.